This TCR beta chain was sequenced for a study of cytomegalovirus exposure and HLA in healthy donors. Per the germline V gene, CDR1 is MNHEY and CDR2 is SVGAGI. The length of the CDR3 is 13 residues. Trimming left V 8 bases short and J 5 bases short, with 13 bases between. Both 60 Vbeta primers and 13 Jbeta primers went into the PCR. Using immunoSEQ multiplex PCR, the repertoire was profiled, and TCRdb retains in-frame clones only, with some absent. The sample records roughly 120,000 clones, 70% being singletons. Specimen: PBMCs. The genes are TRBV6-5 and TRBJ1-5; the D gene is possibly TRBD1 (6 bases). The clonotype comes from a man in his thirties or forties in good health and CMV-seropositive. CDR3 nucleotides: TGTGCCAGCTCCCGAGGGGGGGATCAGCCCCAGCATTTT. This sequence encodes CASSRGGDQPQHF.